The source of this T cell receptor (beta chain) is a study of T cells in Graves' hyperthyroidism and ophthalmopathy. Study context: Upon initial diagnosis and before any treatment, peripheral blood was collected. General study results and limits: Separation of ophthalmopathy from stable hyperthyroidism was achieved by a 13 V-J model.

Patients with uncontrolled infections, other autoimmune diseases, pregnancy or lactation were excluded. The diagnoses drew upon clinical symptoms, serum thyroxine and TRAb, thyroid ultrasound and orbital computed tomography. This clonotype has at least ten counts. Its target is unknown. Researchers took RNA transcripts and amplified the TCR beta CDR3 regions from them. During a first-round RT-PCR of the TCR CDR3, the HTBI primer set was used. TCRdb passed the multiplex PCR reads through MiXCR, listing each CDR3 protein once. The sample contains about 520,000 distinct CDR3 sequences, roughly a quarter of which appear only once. CDR3 length: 18 residues. The J segment lost 0 bases and the V segment lost 2 bases, leaving 9 bases of the junction unmatched.

The sample taken for sequencing was blood. This sequence was found in a woman aged 30 to 39 with Graves' ophthalmopathy. V usage is TRBV12-3 or TRBV12-4 and J usage is TRBJ1-3; 8 nucleotides line up with TRBD1. The CDR3 DNA reads TGTGCCAGCAGTTTAATTGGGACAGGTGGCCGCTCTGGAAACACCATATATTTT. It is translated as CASSLIGTGGRSGNTIYF.